These 32 T cell receptor beta chains came from one sample sequenced in a study of post-analysis software for immune sequencing data. Study-wide results and limits: There were five TRBV segments more frequent in patients than controls, and TRBV5-6, TRBV5-1 and TRBV20-1 were among them.

Sequencing libraries made from TCR beta cDNA carried unique molecular identifiers. TCRdb passed the PCR reads through MiXCR, listing each CDR3 protein once. The sample yields fewer than 850,000 distinct CDR3 sequences, 25% to 30% seen once. These receptors' antigens are unknown. The sequenced sample was blood. The receptors come from a girl aged 10 to 17 with multiple sclerosis.

In its sample, this clonotype was seen a few times. The chain has TRBV7-2 and TRBJ2-1; TRBD2 matches at 11 bases. CDR1 is SGHTA, CDR2 FQGNSA, per germline. The CDR3 extends over 17 amino acids. V shed 1 base and J 2 bases; nucleotides not matched to a gene: 4. This CDR3 is CASSLVLAGAPYNEQFF. The CDR3 DNA follows: TGTGCCAGCAGCTTAGTACTAGCGGGAGCCCCCTACAATGAGCAGTTCTTC. Full variable domain (rest looked up from reference TRBV7-2 and TRBJ2-1): GAGVSQSPSNKVTEKGKDVELRCDPISGHTALYWYRQSLGQGLEFLIYFQGNSAPDKSGLPSDRFSAERTGGSVSTLTIQRTQQEDSAVYLCASSLVLAGAPYNEQFFGPGTRLTVL.

V gene TRBV10-2 combines with J gene TRBJ2-6; maybe TRBD1 (6 bases). This CDR3 comprises 15 residues. The germline V gene encodes CDR1 WSHSY and CDR2 SAAADI. With 8 bases removed from V and 6 bases from J, the gap between germline ends came to 17 bases. For the CDR3, the DNA is TGCGCCAGCCAGGGACACGGAACTGAGGCCAACGTCCTGACTTTC. Translation gives CASQGHGTEANVLTF.

The rearrangement uses TRBV20-1 and TRBJ2-7, with a tentative D call TRBD2 (6 bases). The length of the CDR3 is 17 residues. The V end was cut by 1 base, the J end by 7 bases, with 26 bases between. Germline CDR1 is DFQATT and CDR2 is SNEGSKA (reference sequence). This CDR3 reads CSARVAGLVEGCNEQYF. The CDR3 DNA sequence: TGCAGTGCTAGAGTTGCGGGGCTGGTTGAGGGGTGCAATGAGCAGTACTTC.

This clonotype showed up just a few times. Sequence at one end of the junction differs from germline and may be a read error. The rearrangement links TRBV6-2 or TRBV6-3 to TRBJ2-4; 7 bases match TRBD2. The germline gives CDR1 MNHEY, CDR2 SVGEGT. This CDR3 spans 15 amino acids. The CDR3 loop is CASSYLAGKYNEQYF. In nucleotides, the CDR3 is TGCGCCAGCAGTTACTTAGCGGGCAAATACAATGAGCAGTACTTC.

The chain recombines TRBV20-1 with TRBJ2-5; 8 nucleotides agree with TRBD1. Per the germline V gene, CDR1 is DFQATT and CDR2 is SNEGSKA (reference sequence). The CDR3 covers 17 residues. With V trimmed by 1 base and J by 1 base, 11 bases remained unmatched. The CDR3 loop reads CSARGNPGQASQETQYF. Here the CDR3 DNA reads TGCAGTGCTAGAGGGAACCCGGGACAGGCGTCCCAAGAGACCCAGTACTTC.

V gene TRBV12-3 or TRBV12-4 combines with J gene TRBJ2-1; D is ambiguous. The CDR3 has 16 amino acids. V lost 10 bases and J lost 6, with 25 bases in between. The CDR3 DNA reads TGTGCCACTTCGCCCCATGGTCCACCCACCCGCAATGAGCAGTTCTTC. Protein sequence: CATSPHGPPTRNEQFF.

This clonotype was picked up many times. The CDR3 loop is CSVDPLAGAYNEQFF. CDR3 nucleotide sequence: TGCAGCGTCGATCCACTAGCGGGAGCCTACAATGAGCAGTTCTTC. This chain connects TRBV29-1 to TRBJ2-1, with 11 bases that match TRBD2. Germline values: CDR1 SQVTM, CDR2 ANQGSEA. V gave up 6 bases and J gave up 2 bases; unmatched junction bases: 6. The CDR3 loop spans 15 amino acids.

The gene calls are TRBV9 and TRBJ2-1; D gene uncertain. Trimming removed 5 bases from V and 3 bases from J, with 6 bases in between. Germline loops: CDR1 SGDLS, CDR2 YYNGEE. This CDR3 is 12 amino acids long. CDR3 sequence: CASRGIYNEQFF. In DNA, the CDR3 is TGTGCCAGCAGGGGGATCTACAATGAGCAGTTCTTC.

The chain combines TRBV12-3 or TRBV12-4 with TRBJ1-5; 9 bases are shared with TRBD1. The V segment lost 6 bases and the J segment 6 bases; nucleotides outside the gene matches: 9. The length of the CDR3 is 15 residues. CDR3 residues: CASRANRGPGQPQHF. The CDR3 bases are TGTGCCAGCAGGGCGAACAGGGGGCCCGGTCAGCCCCAGCATTTT.

The V call is TRBV2, the J call TRBJ2-1; TRBD2 agrees at 11 bases. This CDR3 is built from 17 residues. Losses at the gene ends were 3 bases for V and 5 bases for J; bases not matched to a gene: 9. The germline V gene has CDR1 SNHLY and CDR2 FYNNEI. The CDR3: CASSDSLAGGNDNEQFF. For the CDR3, the DNA is TGTGCCAGCAGTGACTCTCTAGCGGGGGGAAACGACAATGAGCAGTTCTTC. Supplemented by reference TRBV2 and TRBJ2-1, the full variable domain reads EPEVTQTPSHQVTQMGQEVILRCVPISNHLYFYWYRQILGQKVEFLVSFYNNEISEKSEIFDDQFSVERPDGSNFTLKIRSTKLEDSAMYFCASSDSLAGGNDNEQFFGPGTRLTVL.

The gene calls are TRBV10-3 and TRBJ1-2, with 7 nucleotides matching TRBD1. After removal of 5 bases from V and 6 bases from J, the junction contained 6 bases not matched to a gene. This CDR3 region has 13 residues. The V gene's germline CDR1 is ENHRY and CDR2 SYGVKD. DNA for the CDR3: TGTGCCATCAGTCAAGACAGGGACCATGGCTACACCTTC. Translated, it gives CAISQDRDHGYTF.

This clonotype was observed a few times. The rearrangement uses TRBV2 and TRBJ1-5; 7 bases fit TRBD1. This CDR3 is built from 14 residues. Germline values: CDR1 SNHLY, CDR2 FYNNEI. V trimming: 6 bases; J trimming: 5 bases; junction bases outside the gene matches: 7. CDR3 loop: CASSLRQGDQPQHF. The CDR3 nucleotides read TGTGCCAGCAGCCTCAGACAGGGAGATCAGCCCCAGCATTTT.

This chain links TRBV5-1 with TRBJ2-6; D remains ambiguous. With 6 bases removed from V and 0 bases from J, the gap between germline ends came to 7 bases. CDR3 length: 14 residues. Germline assignment: CDR1 SGHRS and CDR2 YFSETQ. The CDR3 sequence is CASNPVSGANVLTF. CDR3 bases: TGCGCCAGCAATCCCGTCTCTGGGGCCAACGTCCTGACTTTC. The whole variable domain, remainder taken from reference TRBV5-1 and TRBJ2-6, is KAGVTQTPRYLIKTRGQQVTLSCSPISGHRSVSWYQQTPGQGLQFLFEYFSETQRNKGNFPGRFSGRQFSNSRSEMNVSTLELGDSALYLCASNPVSGANVLTFGAGSRLTVL.

The chain has TRBV20-1 and TRBJ2-2, with 7 bases aligning to TRBD1. The germline CDR1 and CDR2 sequences are DFQATT and SNEGSKA (reference sequence). V trimming: 3 bases; J trimming: 6 bases; junction bases outside the gene matches: 10. The CDR3 spans 15 residues. Here the CDR3 reads CSARIPGGGPGELFF. CDR3 nucleotides: TGCAGTGCTAGGATACCAGGGGGTGGGCCCGGGGAGCTGTTTTTT.

This clonotype has a handful of counts. The chain links TRBV27 to TRBJ2-1; 8 bases match TRBD1. Trimming at V came to 2 bases and at J to 7 bases, leaving 13 bases not matched to a gene. In germline, CDR1 is MNHEY, CDR2 SMNVEV (reference sequence). CDR3 length equals 17 residues. The CDR3 protein is CASSLLTSGGAGNEQFF. As DNA, the CDR3 is TGTGCCAGCAGTTTACTTACTTCAGGGGGCGCCGGTAATGAGCAGTTCTTC.

This clonotype was seen at least ten times. V is TRBV7-2 and J is TRBJ2-1; possible D gene TRBD2, 6 bases. Germline values: CDR1 SGHTA, CDR2 FQGNSA. The V gene lost 2 bases and the J gene lost 4 bases, with 12 bases spanning the gap. This CDR3 comprises 15 residues. The CDR3 DNA reads as TGTGCCAGCAGCTTACGCGGGGCGACATACAATGAGCAGTTCTTC. It is translated as CASSLRGATYNEQFF.

This clonotype was recorded a few times. V gene TRBV5-1 combines with J gene TRBJ2-3; possible D gene TRBD1, 5 bases. Germline CDR1 SGHRS, CDR2 YFSETQ. The CDR3 is 15 amino acids. Trimming pared 4 bases from V and 3 bases from J, leaving 15 bases between. CDR3 residues: CASSRFQGKTDTQYF. The CDR3 nucleotides read TGCGCCAGCAGCAGGTTTCAGGGCAAAACAGATACGCAGTATTTT.

This clonotype has a handful of counts. This chain joins TRBV2 and TRBJ2-7, with D possibly being TRBD2 (5 bases). The V end lost 8 bases, the J end lost 3 bases, and 11 bases lay between the germline ends. Germline-derived CDR1 and CDR2 are SNHLY and FYNNEI. This CDR3 has 12 amino acids. Here the CDR3 reads CASSGSYYEQYF. The CDR3 coding sequence is TGTGCCAGCTCGGGATCTTACTACGAGCAGTACTTC.

In its sample, this clonotype was seen many times. The chain uses TRBV20-1 and TRBJ2-5, with 9 bases aligning to TRBD1. The CDR3 totals 13 residues. J gave up 4 bases and V 1 base, and 1 base lay outside the gene matches. CDR1 and CDR2 from the germline V gene are DFQATT and SNEGSKA (reference sequence). The CDR3 reads CSARVTGGETQYF. The CDR3 nucleotides are TGCAGTGCTAGAGTGACAGGGGGAGAGACCCAGTACTTC.

This clonotype was counted a few times. This chain links TRBV27 with TRBJ1-5; 7 bases agree with TRBD1. This CDR3 region has 15 residues. Per the germline V gene, CDR1 is MNHEY and CDR2 is SMNVEV (reference sequence). J lost 3 bases, V lost 5 bases, and 7 bases had no gene match. As DNA, the CDR3 is TGTGCCAGCAGTCCCCAGGGGGATAACAATCAGCCCCAGCATTTT. Encoded protein: CASSPQGDNNQPQHF.

This clonotype was counted a few times. The chain joins TRBV2 to TRBJ2-1; 10 bases map to TRBD2. CDR1 and CDR2 from the germline V gene are SNHLY and FYNNEI. Unmatched junction bases numbered 6, after V lost 9 bases and J lost 7 bases. The CDR3 totals 13 residues. The CDR3 here is CARAGGPKNEQFF. The CDR3 nucleotides are TGTGCCAGAGCGGGAGGGCCAAAAAATGAGCAGTTCTTC. Using reference TRBV2 and TRBJ2-1 for the parts outside the CDR3, the full variable domain is EPEVTQTPSHQVTQMGQEVILRCVPISNHLYFYWYRQILGQKVEFLVSFYNNEISEKSEIFDDQFSVERPDGSNFTLKIRSTKLEDSAMYFCARAGGPKNEQFFGPGTRLTVL.

This clonotype was observed once. The CDR3 nucleotides read TGCGCCAGCACCTGGTCGGCGGGTGCCTACGAGCAGTACTTC. Its translation: CASTWSAGAYEQYF. V gene TRBV5-1 combines with J gene TRBJ2-5, with a possible D match to TRBD2 (5 bases). TRBJ2-7 matches the DNA end more closely, so the J call is doubtful. Germline-derived CDR1 and CDR2 are SGHRS and YFSETQ. CDR3 length: 14 amino acids.

V gene TRBV4-1 combines with J gene TRBJ1-5, with D hard to call. Germline CDR1 MGHRA, CDR2 YSYEKL. The CDR3 extends over 14 amino acids. The germline V and J ends were trimmed by 0 bases and 5 bases, with 8 bases remaining between them. The chain's CDR3 is CASSQEREDQPQHF. CDR3 DNA sequence: TGCGCCAGCAGCCAAGAGAGGGAGGATCAGCCCCAGCATTTT.

The CDR3 coding sequence is TGTGCCAGCAGCAAAGGAGGGACTCCCTACAATTCACCCCTCCACTTT. As protein: CASSKGGTPYNSPLHF. The chain employs TRBV21-1 and TRBJ1-6. TRBV21-1 is a listed pseudogene. CDR3 length: 16 residues.

The V and J genes are TRBV27 and TRBJ2-7, with 11 positions matching TRBD1. The CDR3 is 16 amino acids. Looked up from germline, CDR1 is MNHEY and CDR2 is SMNVEV (reference sequence). Unmatched junction bases numbered 13, after V lost 7 bases and J lost 5 bases. The CDR3 DNA sequence: TGTGCCAGCATCCACGACCGTGGGACAGGGGGTCACGAGCAGTACTTC. It yields the protein CASIHDRGTGGHEQYF.

The chain is built from TRBV7-2 and TRBJ2-7, with TRBD2 matching over 7 bases. The J segment lost 2 bases and the V segment lost 5 bases, leaving 6 bases of the junction unmatched. Germline V gene lookup returns CDR1 SGHTA and CDR2 FQGNSA. The CDR3 has 14 amino acids. The CDR3 nucleotides read TGTGCCAGCAGCGGTAGGGCGGGAGCCTACGAGCAGTACTTC. Residues: CASSGRAGAYEQYF.

This sequence joins TRBV6-5 and TRBJ1-5; 7 bases match TRBD1. The CDR3 covers 14 residues. Trimming at V came to 6 bases and at J to 2 bases, leaving 4 bases not matched to a gene. Per the germline V gene, CDR1 is MNHEY and CDR2 is SVGAGI. This CDR3 reads CASRQGQGNQPQHF. CDR3 nucleotide sequence: TGTGCCAGCAGACAAGGACAGGGCAATCAGCCCCAGCATTTT.

The chain joins TRBV5-1 to TRBJ1-1, with D perhaps TRBD1 (6 bases). The V gene's germline CDR1 is SGHRS and CDR2 YFSETQ. The V and J ends lost 4 bases and 1 base respectively, with 14 bases between them. The CDR3 loop spans 15 amino acids. This CDR3 reads CASSRGGRGNTEAFF. As DNA, the CDR3 is TGCGCCAGCAGCCGTGGCGGCAGGGGGAACACTGAAGCTTTCTTT.

This clonotype was detected many times. This chain connects TRBV9 to TRBJ2-3; 7 bases are a match to TRBD2. Germline V gene data show CDR1 as SGDLS and CDR2 as YYNGEE. The CDR3 sequence is 13 residues long. The V and J ends lost 6 bases and 1 base, in that order; junction bases with no gene match: 2. CDR3 coding DNA: TGTGCCAGCACCCGGGGGGGCACAGATACGCAGTATTTT. Translated: CASTRGGTDTQYF.

The rearrangement uses TRBV15 and TRBJ1-2, with D perhaps TRBD1 (6 bases). The CDR3 totals 13 residues. The V and J ends lost 0 bases and 4 bases respectively, with 6 bases between them. Germline CDR1 LNHNV, CDR2 YYDKDF (reference sequence). The CDR3 loop reads CATSREGAYGYTF. The CDR3 DNA reads as TGTGCCACCAGCAGAGAGGGGGCCTATGGCTACACCTTC.

This clonotype was counted only a few times. This chain joins TRBV3-1 and TRBJ2-3; the D is unclear. The CDR3 covers 15 residues. The germline V and J ends were trimmed by 3 bases and 2 bases, with 12 bases remaining between them. Germline CDR1 is LGHDT and CDR2 is YNNKEL (reference sequence). The CDR3 nucleotides read TGTGCCAGCAGCCACCTAAGCTATACCACAGATACGCAGTATTTT. It encodes CASSHLSYTTDTQYF.

This clonotype was detected only a few times. The CDR3 sequence is CASSSLTSGGETQYF. The CDR3 DNA sequence: TGTGCCAGCAGCAGCTTGACTAGCGGGGGCGAGACCCAGTACTTC. The V and J genes are TRBV5-5 and TRBJ2-5, with 12 bases that match TRBD2. The CDR3 runs 15 residues. J was trimmed by 5 bases and V by 4 bases; bases with no gene match: 6. Germline CDR1 is SGHKS and CDR2 is YYEKEE (reference sequence).